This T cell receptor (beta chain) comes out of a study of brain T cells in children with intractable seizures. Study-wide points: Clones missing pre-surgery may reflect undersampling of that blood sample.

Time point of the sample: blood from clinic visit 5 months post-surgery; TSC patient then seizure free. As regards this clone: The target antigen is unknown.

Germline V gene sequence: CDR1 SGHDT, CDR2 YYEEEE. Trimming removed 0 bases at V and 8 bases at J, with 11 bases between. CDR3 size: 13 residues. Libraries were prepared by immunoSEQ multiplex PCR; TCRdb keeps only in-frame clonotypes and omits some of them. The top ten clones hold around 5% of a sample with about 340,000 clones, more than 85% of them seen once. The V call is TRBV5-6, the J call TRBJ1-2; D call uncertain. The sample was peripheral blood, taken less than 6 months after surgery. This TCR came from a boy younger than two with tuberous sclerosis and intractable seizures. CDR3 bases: TGTGCCAGCAGCTTGGGGCAGTTCCAGGGCTACACCTTC. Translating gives CASSLGQFQGYTF. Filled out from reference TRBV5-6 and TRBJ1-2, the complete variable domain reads DAGVTQSPTHLIKTRGQQVTLRCSPKSGHDTVSWYQQALGQGPQFIFQYYEEEERQRGNFPDRFSGHQFPNYSSELNVNALLLGDSALYLCASSLGQFQGYTFGSGTRLTVV.